This T cell receptor (beta chain) was sequenced for a study of blood T cell repertoires in COVID-19. Study information: The cDNA or gDNA used as material had been derived from T cells, B-cell-depleted T cells, or PBMCs.

Recruited during active infection, patients (from Seattle) were subsequently followed longitudinally. This clone has just one count. Repertoires were generated with immunoSEQ multiplex PCR, while TCRdb's copy carries only in-frame clones and drops some. The data contain over 150,000 clones, 85% of them singletons. The V gene end was trimmed by 4 bases and the J gene end by 5 bases; junction bases not matched to a gene: 8. Per germline, CDR1 MNHEY and CDR2 SVGEGT. The CDR3 has 15 amino acids. The chain combines TRBV6-2 or TRBV6-3 with TRBJ2-5; 9 bases line up with TRBD2. The sample was peripheral blood. The receptor's source is a woman aged 55-75 years with COVID-19, enrolled during active disease. CDR3 sequence (DNA): TGTGCCAGCAGTTTCGGCGGGGGGGTCGGGGAGACCCAGTACTTC. It codes for CASSFGGGVGETQYF.